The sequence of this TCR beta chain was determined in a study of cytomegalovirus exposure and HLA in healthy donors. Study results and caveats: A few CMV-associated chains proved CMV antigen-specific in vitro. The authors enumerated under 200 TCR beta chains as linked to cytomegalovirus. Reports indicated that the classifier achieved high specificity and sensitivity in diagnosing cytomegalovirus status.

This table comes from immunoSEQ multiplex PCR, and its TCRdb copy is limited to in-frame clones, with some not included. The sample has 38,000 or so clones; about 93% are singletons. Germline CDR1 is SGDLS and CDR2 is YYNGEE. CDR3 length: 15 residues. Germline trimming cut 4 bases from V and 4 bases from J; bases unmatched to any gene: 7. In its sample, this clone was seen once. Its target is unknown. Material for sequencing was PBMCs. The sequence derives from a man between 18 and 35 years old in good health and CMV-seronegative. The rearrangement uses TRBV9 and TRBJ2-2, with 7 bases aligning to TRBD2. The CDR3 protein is CASSINLAATGELFF. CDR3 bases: TGTGCCAGCAGCATCAATCTAGCGGCCACCGGGGAGCTGTTTTTT.